This record covers a single TCR beta chain. These data are taken from a study of T cell changes during pregnancy in multiple sclerosis. Clones were sequenced by immunoSEQ multiplex PCR, and TCRdb holds only the in-frame ones, with some missing. This table holds 50,000 to 60,000 clones, less than 95% found once. Germline V gives CDR1 SGHRS, CDR2 YFSETQ. V lost 2 bases and J lost 8; bases outside the gene matches: 9. This CDR3 comprises 14 residues. The chain recombines TRBV5-1 with TRBJ1-2; TRBD1 matches at 7 bases. The specimen comprised peripheral blood, sampled after pregnancy. The TCR sequence derives from a female donor in good health, enrolled as a control in a pregnancy study. CDR3 bases: TGCGCCAGCAGCTTAGGACAGGAGGTGGAGGGCTACACCTTC. Its translation is CASSLGQEVEGYTF.